Shown below are 4 T cell receptor beta chains from a single sample sequenced in a study of shared clonotypes between healthy human individuals (TCRdb year 2020). The library was generated by the immunoSEQ multiplex PCR assay. Imported from immuneACCESS, the table was reduced by TCRdb to in-frame sequences with V and J called. These copies leave out some clones; in studies compared against another copy, an unresolved V gene accounts for under half, and the cause of the remainder is not known. The sample contains a few million clones, approximately 93% of them found a single time. The ten largest clones add up to 0.35% to 0.45% of the sample. What was sequenced was naive CD4+ T cells from PBMCs. What the cell subset or site label conveys for this sample: CD45RA+ positively selected. These receptors all stem from a man between 18 and 29 years old in good health. Some clones in this sample may be carry-over from other donors' samples.

This chain joins TRBV29-1 and TRBJ1-1; a weak D match, TRBD1 (6 bases). Germline CDR1 and CDR2: SQVTM and ANQGSEA. V lost 2 bases and J 5 bases, leaving 18 bases between the germline ends. The CDR3 consists of 15 residues. Here the CDR3 reads CSVEFPGVLRTEAFF. Here the CDR3 DNA reads TGCAGCGTTGAATTTCCAGGGGTCTTGAGAACTGAAGCTTTCTTT.

V and J are TRBV6-5 and TRBJ2-1; maybe TRBD2 (6 bases). Germline CDR1 and CDR2: MNHEY and SVGAGI. The germline V and J ends were trimmed by 0 bases and 0 bases, with 9 bases remaining between them. CDR3 size: 16 residues. The CDR3 loop reads CASSYSGGNSYNEQFF. The CDR3 bases are TGTGCCAGCAGTTACTCGGGCGGGAACTCCTACAATGAGCAGTTCTTC.

The rearrangement uses TRBV5-5 and TRBJ1-2, with D possibly being TRBD1 (6 bases). The V gene's germline CDR1 is SGHKS and CDR2 YYEKEE (reference sequence). The CDR3 sequence is 14 residues long. V gave up 1 base and J gave up 8 bases, with 15 bases separating them. The CDR3 region has the DNA TGTGCCAGCAGCTTGCCCATGGGGGCAGTCGGCTACACCTTC. The encoded protein is CASSLPMGAVGYTF.

This chain connects TRBV2 to TRBJ1-5; D is unresolved. V lost 2 bases and J 4 bases, leaving 12 bases between the germline ends. The CDR3 is 15 amino acids. The V gene's germline CDR1 is SNHLY and CDR2 FYNNEI. The CDR3 loop reads CASSELGRINQPQHF. Written as DNA, the CDR3 is TGTGCCAGCAGTGAATTAGGACGGATTAATCAGCCCCAGCATTTT.